Each of the 20 T cell receptor beta chains below was sequenced from the same sample in a study of quantifying T cell responses using KT2 cells. The wider study: Reverse transcription used primers in the TCR alpha and beta constant regions.

A single-stranded UMI oligo with SP2 sequence was ligated to cDNA 3' ends. First-round PCR used roughly 4 cycles and beta primers RC1.1 and RC1.2 covering TRBC1 and TRBC2. TCRdb used MiXCR to reprocess the UMI-ligation and nested PCR reads, holding one entry per CDR3 protein. The sample includes under 35,000 distinct CDR3 sequences, 7.3% of them seen just once. The specimen sequenced was PBMCs spiked with cells of the T cell clone KT2. These receptors were collected from a human donor.

Many counts were recorded for this clonotype. J is TRBJ2-5 and V is TRBV6-2 or TRBV6-3; D perhaps matches TRBD1 (5 bases). The V and J ends lost 8 bases and 1 base respectively, with 23 bases between them. Per germline, CDR1 MNHEY and CDR2 SVGEGT. The CDR3 sequence is 17 residues long. In DNA, the CDR3 is TGTGCCAGCGGACCCTCAGCCTCGCACAGGAGCCAAGAGACCCAGTACTTC. This translates into CASGPSASHRSQETQYF.

This clonotype has only a few counts. The rearrangement joins TRBV24-1 to TRBJ2-2; 7 bases map to TRBD2. There are 18 residues in the CDR3. Germline loops: CDR1 KGHDR, CDR2 SFDVKD. The V gene end was trimmed by 4 bases and the J gene end by 5 bases; junction bases not matched to a gene: 15. The CDR3 DNA reads TGTGCCACCAGTGACTCGCCGGGAGGATGGACGTGGACCGGGGAGCTGTTTTTT. Its protein product is CATSDSPGGWTWTGELFF.

This clonotype has a handful of counts. The chain is built from TRBV14 and TRBJ2-7; the match to TRBD1 covers 9 bases. The ends lost 0 bases at V and 6 bases at J; junction bases unmatched: 6. Germline CDR1 reads SGHDN; CDR2 reads FVKESK. The CDR3 consists of 15 residues. CDR3 nucleotide sequence: TGTGCCAGCAGCCAAGATTCCGGGACAGGGCGCGAGCAGTACTTC. The encoded protein is CASSQDSGTGREQYF.

This clonotype came up many times. This sequence joins TRBV3-1 and TRBJ2-1; 10 bases fit TRBD1. J lost 14 bases, V lost 5 bases, and 6 bases had no gene match. There are 12 residues in the CDR3. Germline assignment: CDR1 LGHDT and CDR2 YNNKEL (reference sequence). In DNA, the CDR3 is TGTGCCAGCAGCACGACAGGGGGCGAGAAGTTCTTC. Encoded protein: CASSTTGGEKFF.

This clonotype has a handful of counts. The chain joins TRBV7-2 to TRBJ2-5, with D hard to call. V dropped 5 bases and J dropped 0 bases, with 7 bases sitting between them. Germline lookup yields CDR1 SGHTA and CDR2 FQGNSA. The CDR3 is made up of 13 amino acids. The CDR3 DNA reads as TGTGCCAGCAGCCGAACCTACCAAGAGACCCAGTACTTC. Translated, it gives CASSRTYQETQYF.

This clonotype was detected many times. CDR3 in DNA: TGTGCCAGCAGTGGAGACAGGGACCAGCCCCAGCATTTT. The encoded protein is CASSGDRDQPQHF. The gene calls are TRBV6-4 and TRBJ1-5, with 7 bases matching TRBD1. V shed 4 bases, J shed 7 bases, and the junction held 4 bases outside the gene matches. Germline CDR1 reads MRHNA; CDR2 reads SNTAGT. The CDR3 is 13 residues long.

This clonotype was picked up a small number of times. The chain employs TRBV20-1 and TRBJ2-3; 10 bases align to TRBD2. Germline loops: CDR1 DFQATT, CDR2 SNEGSKA (reference sequence). The CDR3 runs to 19 residues. The V segment lost 0 bases and the J segment 1 base; nucleotides outside the gene matches: 13. The CDR3 loop is CSARDPIAGGIAGTDTQYF. The CDR3 DNA follows: TGCAGTGCTAGAGATCCCATAGCGGGGGGTATAGCTGGCACAGATACGCAGTATTTT.

There are many counts of this clonotype. The genes are TRBV4-3 and TRBJ2-7; D unclear. The length of the CDR3 is 15 residues. Trimming removed 0 bases at V and 0 bases at J, with 9 bases between. Germline CDR1 is LGHNA and CDR2 is YSLEER. The CDR3 sequence: CASSQETGSSYEQYF. The CDR3 DNA reads TGCGCCAGCAGCCAAGAGACCGGTAGCTCCTACGAGCAGTACTTC.

In this sample, this clonotype turned up many times. This chain connects TRBV12-3 or TRBV12-4 to TRBJ1-1; D is undetermined. Trimming cost V 0 bases and J 6 bases, with 8 bases left between them. The CDR3 runs 13 residues. CDR3 sequence reads: CASSLAALAEAFF. The DNA of the CDR3 is TGTGCCAGCAGTTTAGCAGCTCTGGCTGAAGCTTTCTTT.

A few counts support this clonotype. The CDR3 sequence: CASSSGYTGELFF. Written as DNA, the CDR3 is TGTGCCAGCAGTTCGGGCTACACCGGGGAGCTGTTTTTT. The chain carries TRBV12-3 or TRBV12-4 and TRBJ2-2; D ambiguous. The CDR3 length is 13 residues. V was shortened by 4 bases and J by 3 bases, with 6 bases between the two germline ends.

This clonotype was seen many times. CDR3 amino acids: CASSPWTSGGVEDTQYF. DNA for the CDR3: TGTGCCAGCAGTCCCTGGACTAGCGGGGGGGTGGAAGATACGCAGTATTTT. The chain carries TRBV6-5 and TRBJ2-3, with 15 bases that match TRBD2. The germline CDR1 and CDR2 sequences are MNHEY and SVGAGI. The CDR3 spans 17 residues. Trimming took 5 bases from V and 5 from J; bases not matched to a gene: 8.

This clonotype was observed many times. The genes are TRBV7-8 and TRBJ2-1; D uncertain. Between the trimmed V and J ends, which lost 8 bases and 9 bases, there was a span of 11 bases. CDR3 length equals 11 residues. The germline V gene encodes CDR1 SGHVS and CDR2 FQNEAQ. The CDR3 bases are TGTGCCAGCGGCCAGGTTCCTGAGCAGTTCTTC. Protein product: CASGQVPEQFF.

The chain joins TRBV4-3 to TRBJ1-2; D not certain. This CDR3 is built from 13 residues. Trimming removed 0 bases from V and 8 bases from J, with 10 bases in between. Germline V gene lookup returns CDR1 LGHNA and CDR2 YSLEER. For the CDR3, the DNA is TGCGCCAGCAGCCAAGAAATTTGGAGAGGCTACACCTTC. Translated, it gives CASSQEIWRGYTF.

The chain combines TRBV2 with TRBJ1-2; 7 bases line up with TRBD1. The CDR3 runs to 13 residues. V was pared by 11 bases and J by 3 bases, with 9 bases of the junction left unmatched. From germline, CDR1 is SNHLY and CDR2 FYNNEI. The CDR3 region is CAVRLGTDYGYTF. DNA for the CDR3: TGTGCCGTACGACTCGGGACAGACTATGGCTACACCTTC.

V usage is TRBV25-1 and J usage is TRBJ1-4; D unresolved. The V gene's germline CDR1 is MGHDK and CDR2 SYGVNS. The germline V and J ends were trimmed by 1 base and 8 bases, with 11 bases remaining between them. This CDR3 spans 14 amino acids. This CDR3 reads CASSEWALSEKLFF. CDR3 DNA sequence: TGTGCCAGCAGTGAATGGGCTCTCTCCGAAAAACTGTTTTTT.

This clonotype was observed at least ten times. This chain uses TRBV6-1 with TRBJ2-6, with TRBD1 matching 7 bases. The V gene's germline CDR1 is MNHNS and CDR2 SASEGT. V lost 5 bases to trimming and J lost 1 base; unmatched junction nucleotides: 14. The CDR3 has 19 amino acids. CDR3 nucleotides: TGTGCCAGCAGTTTCGACCCCCGGGACAGAAGATCTGGGGCCAACGTCCTGACTTTC. Amino acids: CASSFDPRDRRSGANVLTF.

This chain joins TRBV20-1 and TRBJ2-5; D might be TRBD1 or TRBD2, each matching 5 bases. Per germline, CDR1 DFQATT and CDR2 SNEGSKA (reference sequence). The CDR3 spans 13 residues. V gave up 2 bases and J gave up 3 bases, with 10 bases separating them. The CDR3: CSARWGSKETQYF. The CDR3 nucleotides read TGCAGTGCTAGATGGGGGTCTAAAGAGACCCAGTACTTC.

This clonotype was observed at least ten times. This chain uses TRBV2 with TRBJ1-5, with D unresolved. CDR3 size: 14 residues. Deletions cut 5 bases from V and 1 base from J, with 9 bases between. Germline values: CDR1 SNHLY, CDR2 FYNNEI. The CDR3 spells CASSFDASNQPQHF. CDR3 DNA: TGTGCCAGCAGTTTCGATGCGAGCAATCAGCCCCAGCATTTT.

This clonotype was picked up many times. This chain connects TRBV20-1 to TRBJ2-1; maybe TRBD2 (5 bases). V was shortened by 6 bases and J by 1 base, with 16 bases between the two germline ends. In germline, CDR1 is DFQATT, CDR2 SNEGSKA (reference sequence). There are 15 residues in the CDR3. The CDR3 DNA sequence: TGCAGTGCCCCTAACGCGGGCTCGTCCTACAATGAGCAGTTCTTC. Its translation is CSAPNAGSSYNEQFF.

This chain joins TRBV29-1 and TRBJ2-5; D remains ambiguous. The CDR3 has 13 amino acids. Per the germline V gene, CDR1 is SQVTM and CDR2 is ANQGSEA. Trimming pared 7 bases from V and 2 bases from J, leaving 14 bases between. The CDR3 bases are TGCAGCGCGAATAAGGGCCTTCAAGAGACCCAGTACTTC. It translates to CSANKGLQETQYF.